This is a list of T cell receptor beta chains from one sample in a study of blood T cells in healthy people across ages. One entry per CDR3 protein results from TCRdb running MiXCR on the 5' RACE reads. The sample shows roughly 800,000 distinct CDR3 sequences, 58% of them seen only once. Sample: blood. These receptors were obtained from a young man in good health. CDR3s include the opening cysteine and the closing phenylalanine or tryptophan. D genes are given only for firm matches. Some rows have no size entry. The others give once, few or many, or a class for an expanded clone.

abundance	v_gene	j_gene	d_gene	CDR3aa	CDR3nt
few	TRBV20-1	TRBJ1-2	.	CSATKTPNGYTF	TGCAGTGCTACGAAGACACCAAATGGCTACACCTTC
.	TRBV6-5	TRBJ2-7	TRBD2	CASSSNGLAGASYEQYF	TGTGCCAGCAGTTCGAATGGACTAGCGGGGGCCTCCTACGAGCAGTACTTC
.	TRBV7-9	TRBJ1-2	.	CASSLGRGLGYGYTF	TGTGCCAGCAGCCTCGGCAGGGGTTTAGGATATGGCTACACCTTC
.	TRBV6-2/TRBV6-3	TRBJ2-3	TRBD2	CASSPGLSGTRLYF	TGTGCCAGCAGCCCAGGGCTTAGCGGGACGAGACTGTATTTT
.	TRBV25-1	TRBJ1-6	.	CASSVSGENSPLHF	TGTGCCAGCAGTGTATCCGGGGAGAATTCACCCCTCCACTTT
.	TRBV24-1	TRBJ2-1	TRBD2	CATEKLAGDANEQFF	TGTGCCACCGAGAAATTAGCGGGAGACGCCAATGAGCAGTTCTTC
few	TRBV29-1	TRBJ2-1	TRBD1	CSVNPSDRYNEQFF	TGCAGCGTTAACCCATCGGACAGGTACAATGAGCAGTTCTTC
.	TRBV5-1	TRBJ2-7	.	CASSLAVRERGQYF	TGCGCCAGCAGCTTGGCGGTTAGGGAGAGAGGACAGTACTTC
.	TRBV7-8	TRBJ2-1	.	CASSFTYGSGNEQFF	TGTGCCAGCAGCTTTACGTACGGGAGTGGAAATGAGCAGTTCTTC
once	TRBV12-3/TRBV12-4	TRBJ1-1	.	CASSLTVYREAFF	TGTGCCAGCAGTTTAACCGTGTACCGTGAAGCTTTCTTT